This T cell receptor beta chain was recovered during a study of control samples from healthy donors and cancer patients (dated by TCRdb to 2020 to 2021). The junction shows trimming of 2 bases on V and 5 bases on J, plus 15 bases between the germline ends. In the germline V gene, CDR1 corresponds to MDHEN and CDR2 to SYDVKM. The CDR3, from cysteine to phenylalanine, totals 15 residues. This entry keeps only the CDR3 DNA: 45 bases, framed from base 1. Libraries were made using the immunoSEQ multiplex PCR assay. TCRdb took this table from immuneACCESS and kept in-frame rearrangements with V and J called. Such tables lack part of the clones; where checked against another copy, unresolved V genes explain under half of the gap, and the rest is unexplained. The sample table contains under 150,000 clones; only one count was recorded for around 89% of them. The top ten clones comprise 2% to 3% of the sample.

In regard to this clone: Its cognate antigen has yet to be identified. No base quality values were provided; no much bigger clone lies one nucleotide off.

What was sequenced was blood. In this chain, TRBV28 is recombined with TRBJ2-5; the D assignment is uncertain and may be TRBD1 or TRBD2, with 6 bases supporting each. The clonotype was recovered from a woman between 70 and 85 years old in good health. The DNA sequence follows: TGTGCCAGCAGTTTAGGGGGGCAGGGTAAGGAGACCCAGTACTTC. Its coded protein is CASSLGGQGKETQYF.